This T cell receptor beta chain was found in a study of Ad26.COV2.S vaccination and SARS-CoV-2 variants. Profiling relied on immunoSEQ multiplex PCR, and the TCRdb table lists in-frame clones only, not all of them. Among some 250,000 clones, approximately 88% were seen once, and the ten largest hold over 8.5%. Treatment indicated: over 15 received Ad26.COV2.S at low or high dose, single or two shots; roughly five received placebo; per-sample allocation not given. Day 63 following the first vaccine or placebo injection was when the samples were taken. Sequences were derived from peripheral blood, sampled in a trial of Ad26.COV2.S vaccine versus placebo. This sequence was found in a person between 18 and 65 years old who received the Ad26.COV2.S COVID-19 vaccine or a placebo.

The CDR3 loop reads CASSLEGRAYEQYF. The CDR3 DNA reads TGTGCCAGCAGCTTAGAGGGCAGGGCCTACGAGCAGTACTTC. The chain couples TRBV11-2 to TRBJ2-7; D is perhaps TRBD1 (5 bases). In germline, CDR1 is SGHAT, CDR2 FQNNGV. The CDR3 loop spans 14 amino acids. Trimming removed 0 bases from V and 2 bases from J, with 8 bases in between.